A selection of T cell receptor beta chains follows, all from one sample in a study of blood T cell repertoires in COVID-19. Measured with immunoSEQ multiplex PCR; TCRdb has only the in-frame clones, and not every one. The profile shows 410,000 or so clones, 86% of them singletons. The sequenced sample consisted of peripheral blood. The receptors here all came from a woman in her 30s with active or convalescent COVID-19. CDR3s include the opening cysteine and the closing phenylalanine or tryptophan. A D gene is named only where the DNA matches it firmly. Clone size appears in some rows only: once, few, many, or a class for an expanded clone.

D | J | V | size | DNA | CDR3
TRBD1 | TRBJ1-4 | TRBV25-1 | - | TGTGCCAGCAGTTCAGTGACAGGGGGTATTGAAAAACTGTTTTTT | CASSSVTGGIEKLFF
- | TRBJ1-1 | TRBV2 | - | TGTGCCAGCAATACAATCAGGGACACTGAAGCTTTCTTT | CASNTIRDTEAFF
TRBD1 | TRBJ2-3 | TRBV30 | - | TGTGCCGGGGGAGGGACAGGGGGAGTAGATACGCAGTATTTT | CAGGGTGGVDTQYF
TRBD1 | TRBJ1-1 | TRBV2 | - | TGTGCCAGCAGAGGACAGGGGAGGTACACTGAAGCTTTCTTT | CASRGQGRYTEAFF
- | TRBJ2-6 | TRBV13 | - | TGTGCCAGCAGCCAAACAGACGGGAGCTCTGGGGCCAACGTCCTGACTTTC | CASSQTDGSSGANVLTF
- | TRBJ2-7 | TRBV5-1 | - | TGCGCCAGCAGCTTGTGGCGGGACAGTACCTCCTACGAGCAGTACTTC | CASSLWRDSTSYEQYF
- | TRBJ1-1 | TRBV19 | - | TGTGCCAGTAGTGCGGGGGGCTCACCTCTGTTCACTGAAGCTTTCTTT | CASSAGGSPLFTEAFF
TRBD1 | TRBJ2-3 | TRBV19 | - | TGTGCCAGTAGTATCTTTTGGGACAGGGGAGATACGCAGTATTTT | CASSIFWDRGDTQYF
TRBD2 | TRBJ2-1 | TRBV30 | - | TGTGCCTGGAGTTTGAGTAGGACTAGCGGGAGGGTCAATGAGCAGTTCTTC | CAWSLSRTSGRVNEQFF
- | TRBJ2-6 | TRBV6-1 | - | TGTGCCAGCAGTGAAAAATTTGGGGCCCTCTCTGGGGCCAACGTCCTGACTTTC | CASSEKFGALSGANVLTF
TRBD2 | TRBJ2-3 | TRBV6-2/TRBV6-3 | - | TGTGCCAGCAGTTACCCGATCGTGGCTAGCGGGAGTTCAGATACGCAGTATTTT | CASSYPIVASGSSDTQYF
TRBD2 | TRBJ2-2 | TRBV7-8 | - | TGTGCCAGCAGCCCCCTTCGGGGCGGGAGGAACACCGGGGAGCTGTTTTTT | CASSPLRGGRNTGELFF
TRBD1 | TRBJ1-2 | TRBV5-5 | - | TGTGCCAGCAGCTTGGGACAGGGCCTTGCCTATGGCTACACCTTC | CASSLGQGLAYGYTF
- | TRBJ2-3 | TRBV7-9 | - | TGTGCCGGGGCCTACCGTCCTCTCACAGATACGCAGTATTTT | CAGAYRPLTDTQYF
- | TRBJ2-7 | TRBV6-5 | - | TGTGCCAGCAGTTCCTCTGGCAGGGGCTCCTACGAGCAGTACTTC | CASSSSGRGSYEQYF
- | TRBJ2-1 | TRBV11-2 | - | TGTGCCAGCAGCCCCTCGGGGTCCTACAATGAGCAGTTCTTC | CASSPSGSYNEQFF
TRBD1 | TRBJ1-5 | TRBV19 | - | TGTGCCAGTAGCGTACAGGGGGCGGAGGGACAGCCCCAGCATTTT | CASSVQGAEGQPQHF
TRBD2 | TRBJ2-5 | TRBV27 | - | TGTGCCAGCAGTTTAAGCAGCGGGGGGGCCGGTGAGACCCAGTACTTC | CASSLSSGGAGETQYF
TRBD1 | TRBJ2-7 | TRBV6-5 | - | TGTGCCAGCACCGGACAGGGTTACGAGCAGTACTTC | CASTGQGYEQYF
- | TRBJ1-2 | TRBV4-1 | - | TGCGCCAGCAGCCAAGACAGTTTCTATGGCTACACCTTC | CASSQDSFYGYTF
TRBD2 | TRBJ2-7 | TRBV3-1/TRBV3-2 | - | TGTGCCAGCAGCCAAATGGGACTAGCGGGAGGGACCGAGCAGTACTTC | CASSQMGLAGGTEQYF
TRBD1 | TRBJ2-4 | TRBV6-6 | once | TGTGCCAGCAGACTGGGACAGGGGCAAAACATTCAGTACTTC | CASRLGQGQNIQYF
- | TRBJ1-1 | TRBV9 | - | TGTGCCAGCAGCGTAGAGGGGAACATGAACACTGAAGCTTTCTTT | CASSVEGNMNTEAFF
- | TRBJ1-1 | TRBV30 | - | TGTGCCTTGGCCGGAGGGGCCCTTGAAGCTTTCTTT | CALAGGALEAFF
- | TRBJ1-3 | TRBV6-1 | few | TGTGCCAGCAGTGACAGGGAACCGTCTGGAAACACCATATATTTT | CASSDREPSGNTIYF
TRBD1 | TRBJ2-4 | TRBV6-1 | - | TGTGCCAGCAGTGAAATCGGACAGGGGAGGAACATTCAGTACTTC | CASSEIGQGRNIQYF
- | TRBJ2-1 | TRBV19 | - | TGTGCCAGTAGTATCGGAGCGGATGAGCAGTTCTTC | CASSIGADEQFF
- | TRBJ1-5 | TRBV10-3 | once | TGTGCCATCAGTGAGGCAGGGAAGGGGAGCAATCAGCCCCAGCATTTT | CAISEAGKGSNQPQHF
- | TRBJ2-7 | TRBV9 | - | TGTGCCAGCAGCGTAGGAACAGTTGACGAGCAGTACTTC | CASSVGTVDEQYF
- | TRBJ1-2 | TRBV27 | - | TGTGCCACCACGAGTGGCGGGTCGGGGTATGGCTACACCTTC | CATTSGGSGYGYTF
- | TRBJ2-7 | TRBV29-1 | - | TGCAGCGTTGCCCGGGGGTCCTACGAGCAGTACTTC | CSVARGSYEQYF
TRBD1 | TRBJ1-2 | TRBV6-5 | - | TGTGCCAGCAGAAGACAGGGCGTCTCCTATGGCTACACCTTC | CASRRQGVSYGYTF
TRBD1 | TRBJ1-2 | TRBV27 | - | TGTGCCAGCAGCCTTAACACAGGGGGCAGTGGCTACACCTTC | CASSLNTGGSGYTF
TRBD2 | TRBJ2-1 | TRBV5-4 | - | TGTGCCAGCAGCTCCTCCGGGACTAGCGGGAGCTTCAATGAGCAGTTCTTC | CASSSSGTSGSFNEQFF
- | TRBJ1-5 | TRBV5-8 | - | TGTGCCAGCAGCTCGTGGGGGGGATACAATCAGCCCCAGCATTTT | CASSSWGGYNQPQHF
TRBD1 | TRBJ1-4 | TRBV19 | once | TGTGCCAGTAGTATAGCGGGACAGATTAATGAAAAACTGTTTTTT | CASSIAGQINEKLFF
- | TRBJ1-1 | TRBV6-4 | few | TGTGCCAGCAGTGACGGGCAGGGAAATCGAGCTTTCTTT | CASSDGQGNRAFF
TRBD2 | TRBJ2-3 | TRBV7-8 | - | TGTGCCAGCAGCCCCCCGGGACTAGCGTCAGATACGCAGTATTTT | CASSPPGLASDTQYF
- | TRBJ2-1 | TRBV18 | - | TGTGCCAGCTCACCAAAGGTCGACGGGAACGAGCAGTTCTTC | CASSPKVDGNEQFF
TRBD1 | TRBJ1-3 | TRBV10-3 | - | TGTGCCATCAGTGAAGCCGGGACAGACTCTGGAAACACCATATATTTT | CAISEAGTDSGNTIYF
- | TRBJ1-2 | TRBV6-5 | once | TGTGCCAGCAGCCGGGACACCAACTATGGCTACACCTTC | CASSRDTNYGYTF
- | TRBJ1-1 | TRBV19 | - | TGTGCCGCGCGGGCGTGGGACACTGAAGCTTTCTTT | CAARAWDTEAFF
- | TRBJ2-3 | TRBV19 | - | TGTGCCAGTAGTATTTTGTCAGGCCCCACAGATACGCAGTATTTT | CASSILSGPTDTQYF
- | TRBJ2-2 | TRBV5-1 | - | TGCGCCAGCAGCTTGCTCAGGGGCGCGAACACCGGGGAGCTGTTTTTT | CASSLLRGANTGELFF
- | TRBJ1-3 | TRBV27 | - | TGTGCCAGCAGAGGGGGGGCTGCTGGAAACACCATATATTTT | CASRGGAAGNTIYF
- | TRBJ2-7 | TRBV21-1 | - | TGTGCCAGCAGCAAGGGCGACATAGGGGAGGTCTACGAGCAGTACTTC | CASSKGDIGEVYEQYF
TRBD1 | TRBJ1-1 | TRBV10-3 | - | TGTGCCATCAGTGAGTCGAAGGGGACAGGGAACACTGAAGCTTTCTTT | CAISESKGTGNTEAFF
- | TRBJ2-1 | TRBV29-1 | - | TGCAGCGTTGGCCGACCACCCCCGGAGGGCAGCTCCTACAATGAGCAGTTCTTC | CSVGRPPPEGSSYNEQFF
TRBD2 | TRBJ2-1 | TRBV6-1 | - | TGTGCCAGCAGTGAAGCGGGCTCGCCTAGCGGGCTAAATGAGCAGTTCTTC | CASSEAGSPSGLNEQFF
TRBD1 | TRBJ1-4 | TRBV5-1 | - | TGCGCCAGCAGCTTGGAAGGGGGCGCAACTAATGAAAAACTGTTTTTT | CASSLEGGATNEKLFF
- | TRBJ2-6 | TRBV6-6 | few | TGTGCCAGCAGGGATGCAGGCTCTGGGGCCAACGTCCTGACTTTC | CASRDAGSGANVLTF
TRBD1 | TRBJ1-2 | TRBV27 | few | TGTGCCAGCAGTTCCTCCACAGGGGGATACTATGGCTACACCTTC | CASSSSTGGYYGYTF
TRBD2 | TRBJ2-7 | TRBV27 | - | TGTGCCAGCAGTTTACCACCTGGACTAGCGGGAGCCCACGAGCAGTACTTC | CASSLPPGLAGAHEQYF
- | TRBJ2-5 | TRBV18 | - | TGTGCCAGCGTACCGGGAATAACTCAGACCCAGTACTTC | CASVPGITQTQYF
- | TRBJ1-5 | TRBV11-3 | - | TGTGCCAGCAGCTTAGTGGGAGAAACTTTGAATCAGCCCCAGCATTTT | CASSLVGETLNQPQHF
- | TRBJ1-5 | TRBV2 | - | TGTGCCAGCAGTGAACAGATTAGCAATCAGCCCCAGCATTTT | CASSEQISNQPQHF
- | TRBJ1-1 | TRBV14 | - | TGTGCCAGCAGCCAAGAGAGGGATACTGAAGCTTTCTTT | CASSQERDTEAFF
- | TRBJ1-5 | TRBV28 | - | TGTGCCAGCAGTGGGCATGGGGCGGGCAATCAGCCCCAGCATTTT | CASSGHGAGNQPQHF
- | TRBJ1-3 | TRBV7-9 | - | TGTGCCAGCAGCTTTAAGAGGGATTCTGGAAACACCATATATTTT | CASSFKRDSGNTIYF